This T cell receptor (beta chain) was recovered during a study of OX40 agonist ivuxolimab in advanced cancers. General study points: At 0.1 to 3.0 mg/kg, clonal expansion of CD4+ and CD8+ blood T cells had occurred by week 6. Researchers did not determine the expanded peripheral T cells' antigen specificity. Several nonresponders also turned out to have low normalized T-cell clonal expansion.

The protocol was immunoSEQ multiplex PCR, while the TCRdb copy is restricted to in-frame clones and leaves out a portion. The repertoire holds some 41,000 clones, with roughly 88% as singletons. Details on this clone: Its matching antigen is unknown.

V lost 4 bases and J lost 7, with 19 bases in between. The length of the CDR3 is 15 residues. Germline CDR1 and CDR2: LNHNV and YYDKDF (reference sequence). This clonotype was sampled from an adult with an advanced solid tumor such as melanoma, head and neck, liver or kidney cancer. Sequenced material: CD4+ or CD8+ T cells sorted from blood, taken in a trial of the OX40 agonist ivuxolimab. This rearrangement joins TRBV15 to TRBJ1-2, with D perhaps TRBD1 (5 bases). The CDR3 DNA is TGTGCCACCAGCATGGGGCGGGCAGACCCTTTTGGCTACACCTTC. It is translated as CATSMGRADPFGYTF.